Shown below are 7 T cell receptor beta chains from a single sample sequenced in a study of human thymus T cells. Assay used: immunoSEQ multiplex PCR; TCRdb lists only in-frame clones, some missing. The sample shows roughly 120,000 clones, about 94% of them seen only once. The source of the thymus tissue was resections taken during corrective heart surgery. Sequences were obtained from thymus tissue. Receptor source: a boy under two years old with a congenital heart defect but otherwise immunologically healthy.

The CDR3 DNA is TGCGCCAGCAGCCGGGGACAGGGTAGCACAGATACGCAGTATTTT. It yields the protein CASSRGQGSTDTQYF. The J gene is TRBJ2-3, the V gene TRBV5-1, with 9 positions matching TRBD1. This CDR3 is built from 15 residues. J gave up 0 bases and V 4 bases, and 3 bases lay outside the gene matches. Germline values: CDR1 SGHRS, CDR2 YFSETQ.

The chain couples TRBV28 to TRBJ2-7; the D is unclear. Deletions cut 6 bases from V and 0 bases from J, with 9 bases between. This CDR3 contains 13 residues. Germline V gene sequence: CDR1 MDHEN, CDR2 SYDVKM. The CDR3 loop reads CASRGKVSYEQYF. The CDR3 DNA follows: TGTGCCAGCAGAGGAAAGGTCTCCTACGAGCAGTACTTC.

This clone appeared once. This chain joins TRBV29-1 and TRBJ2-3; 8 nucleotides agree with TRBD2. V lost 6 bases, J lost 4 bases, and 21 bases stayed unmatched. The V gene's germline CDR1 is SQVTM and CDR2 ANQGSEA. The length of the CDR3 is 18 residues. Here the CDR3 reads CSVSTRASGQRGADTQYF. In DNA form, the CDR3 reads TGCAGCGTATCAACTCGGGCTAGCGGGCAACGGGGGGCAGATACGCAGTATTTT.

For the CDR3, the DNA is TGTGCCAGCAGCCCCGGCCGGGGTTTCTCTGGAAACACCATATATTTT. Amino acid sequence: CASSPGRGFSGNTIYF. The rearrangement uses TRBV7-2 and TRBJ1-3; unclear D gene. This CDR3 comprises 16 residues. The germline gives CDR1 SGHTA, CDR2 FQGNSA. Between the trimmed V and J ends, which lost 5 bases and 0 bases, there was a span of 14 bases.

The chain employs TRBV7-9 and TRBJ2-6, with D maybe TRBD1 (6 bases). The CDR3 totals 15 residues. The V gene's germline CDR1 is SEHNR and CDR2 FQNEAQ (reference sequence). V lost 3 bases and J 4 bases, leaving 10 bases between the germline ends. CDR3 protein: CASSLGASGANVLTF. The CDR3 DNA follows: TGTGCCAGCAGCTTGGGGGCTTCAGGGGCCAACGTCCTGACTTTC.

V usage is TRBV5-6 and J usage is TRBJ2-7, with TRBD2 matching 9 bases. V lost 0 bases to trimming and J lost 5 bases; unmatched junction nucleotides: 9. Per the germline V gene, CDR1 is SGHDT and CDR2 is YYEEEE. The CDR3 sequence is 16 residues long. The CDR3 DNA follows: TGTGCCAGCAGCTTGGTTGCGCGGGGGGGCCCAGACGAGCAGTACTTC. Residues: CASSLVARGGPDEQYF.

The chain has TRBV7-2 and TRBJ2-1, with 7 positions matching TRBD1. The germline gives CDR1 SGHTA, CDR2 FQGNSA. V lost 6 bases to trimming and J lost 4 bases; unmatched junction nucleotides: 3. CDR3 size: 13 residues. The CDR3 spells CASSPRGYNEQFF. The CDR3 DNA sequence: TGTGCCAGCAGTCCCAGGGGGTACAATGAGCAGTTCTTC.